This T cell receptor beta chain was retrieved from a study of shared T cell receptors in the human thymus. The repertoire was sequenced with immunoSEQ multiplex PCR; TCRdb's copy has only in-frame clones and lacks some. The sample gives 600,000 to 900,000 clones, 80% to 90% of which show up once; approximately 0.01% is in the top ten. CDR3 length equals 17 residues. Germline-derived CDR1 and CDR2 are LGHNA and YNFKEQ. J gave up 0 bases and V 1 base, and 8 bases lay outside the gene matches. The same sample was also studied in work on human thymus T cells. From that study: Infants served as donors; they were healthy and Finnish and were having corrective surgery for congenital heart defects. Corrective heart surgery yielded the resections from which the thymus tissue came. Thymic and blood repertoires seemed to favor certain V and J genes. As related research reported, thymic repertoires overlapped highly among unrelated individuals.

The sequenced sample consisted of thymocytes. V and J are TRBV4-2 and TRBJ2-5; 7 bases fit TRBD1. This sequence was found in a girl less than two years old with a congenital heart defect. CDR3 sequence: CASSQAGGRVYQETQYF. CDR3 bases: TGTGCCAGCAGCCAAGCAGGGGGTAGGGTGTACCAAGAGACCCAGTACTTC.